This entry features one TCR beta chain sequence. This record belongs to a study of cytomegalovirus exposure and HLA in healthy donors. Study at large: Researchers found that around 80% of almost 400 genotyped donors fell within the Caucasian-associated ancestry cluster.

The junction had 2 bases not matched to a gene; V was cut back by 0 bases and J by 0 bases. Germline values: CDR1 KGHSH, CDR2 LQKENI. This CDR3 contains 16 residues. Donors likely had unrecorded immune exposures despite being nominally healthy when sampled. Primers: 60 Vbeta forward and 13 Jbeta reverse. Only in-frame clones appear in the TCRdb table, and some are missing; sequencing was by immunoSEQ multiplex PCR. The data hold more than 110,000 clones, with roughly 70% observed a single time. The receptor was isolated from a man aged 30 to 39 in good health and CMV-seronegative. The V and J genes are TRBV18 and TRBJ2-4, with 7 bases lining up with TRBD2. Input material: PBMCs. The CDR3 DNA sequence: TGTGCCAGCTCACCACCGGGAGGGGTAGCCAAAAACATTCAGTACTTC. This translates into CASSPPGGVAKNIQYF.